This entry is about one T cell receptor (beta chain). The entry originates in a study of CD8 T cells in Susac syndrome. RNA in amounts of roughly 0.5 to 1 ug was reverse transcribed with random hexamers. TCRdb independently ran MiXCR on the immunoSEQ multiplex PCR reads; one entry per CDR3 protein. The data show around 150,000 distinct CDR3 sequences, with over 90% seen just once and about 0.18% held by the top ten. Bulk CD8+ and CD4+ cells came from magnetic negative isolation; CD8+ TEMRA by FACS. Germline values: CDR1 LNHNV, CDR2 YYDKDF (reference sequence). CDR3 size: 14 residues. V was clipped by 4 bases and J by 4 bases, with 14 bases between them.

The chain combines TRBV15 with TRBJ2-7; D remains unclear. This clonotype originated in a human donor with Susac syndrome. The sequenced sample consisted of CD8+ T cells from PBMCs. The CDR3 DNA is TGTGCCACCAGCATGTCGACTGAATCATACGAGCAGTACTTC. It codes for CATSMSTESYEQYF.